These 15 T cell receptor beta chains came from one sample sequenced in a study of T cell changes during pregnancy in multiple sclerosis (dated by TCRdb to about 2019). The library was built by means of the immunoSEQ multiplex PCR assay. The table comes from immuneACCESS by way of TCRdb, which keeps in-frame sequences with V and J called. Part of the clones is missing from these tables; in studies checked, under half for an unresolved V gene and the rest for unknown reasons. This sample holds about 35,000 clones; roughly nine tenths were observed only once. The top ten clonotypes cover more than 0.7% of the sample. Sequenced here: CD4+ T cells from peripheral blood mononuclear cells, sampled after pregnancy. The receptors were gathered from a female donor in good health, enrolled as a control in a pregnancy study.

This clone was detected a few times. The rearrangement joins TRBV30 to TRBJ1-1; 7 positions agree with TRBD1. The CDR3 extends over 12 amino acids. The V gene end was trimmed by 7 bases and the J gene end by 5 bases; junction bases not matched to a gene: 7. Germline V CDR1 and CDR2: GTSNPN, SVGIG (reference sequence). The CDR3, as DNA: TGTGCCTCTGACAGGGTCCGAACTGAAGCTTTCTTT. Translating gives CASDRVRTEAFF.

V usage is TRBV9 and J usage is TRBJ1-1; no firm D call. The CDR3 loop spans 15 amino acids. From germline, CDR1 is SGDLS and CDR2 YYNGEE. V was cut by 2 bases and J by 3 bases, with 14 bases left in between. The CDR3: CASSVRNNLDTEAFF. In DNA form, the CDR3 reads TGTGCCAGCAGCGTTCGAAATAACTTGGACACTGAAGCTTTCTTT. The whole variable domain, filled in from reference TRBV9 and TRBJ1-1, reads DSGVTQTPKHLITATGQRVTLRCSPRSGDLSVYWYQQSLDQGLQFLIQYYNGEERAKGNILERFSAQQFPDLHSELNLSSLELGDSALYFCASSVRNNLDTEAFFGQGTRLTVV.

CDR3 loop: CASSFRGSENTGELFF. CDR3 nucleotides: TGTGCCAGCAGTTTCCGTGGGAGTGAAAACACCGGGGAGCTGTTTTTT. This rearrangement joins TRBV28 to TRBJ2-2, with D tentatively TRBD2 (5 bases). This CDR3 is built from 16 residues. V dropped 3 bases and J dropped 2 bases, with 13 bases sitting between them. The germline gives CDR1 MDHEN, CDR2 SYDVKM.

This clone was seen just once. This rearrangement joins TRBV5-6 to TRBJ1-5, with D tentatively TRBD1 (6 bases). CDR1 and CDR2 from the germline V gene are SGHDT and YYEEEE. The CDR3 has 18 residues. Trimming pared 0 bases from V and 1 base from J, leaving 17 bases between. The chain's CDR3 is CASSLGGLRALSNQPQHF. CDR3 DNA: TGTGCCAGCAGCTTGGGGGGGCTTCGGGCCTTAAGCAATCAGCCCCAGCATTTT.

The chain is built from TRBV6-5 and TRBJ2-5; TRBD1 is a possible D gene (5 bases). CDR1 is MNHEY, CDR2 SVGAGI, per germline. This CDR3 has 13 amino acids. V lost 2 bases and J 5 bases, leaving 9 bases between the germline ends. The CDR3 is CASSYAGQETQYF. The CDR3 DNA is TGTGCCAGCAGTTACGCAGGGCAGGAGACCCAGTACTTC.

As DNA, the CDR3 is TGTGCCAGCAGCTTGCAGGGGGCCGGCACTGAAGCTTTCTTT. Protein: CASSLQGAGTEAFF. V is TRBV7-2 and J is TRBJ1-1; 8 nucleotides align to TRBD1. CDR3 length equals 14 residues. V trimming: 3 bases; J trimming: 4 bases; junction bases outside the gene matches: 4. Germline V gene data show CDR1 as SGHTA and CDR2 as FQGNSA.

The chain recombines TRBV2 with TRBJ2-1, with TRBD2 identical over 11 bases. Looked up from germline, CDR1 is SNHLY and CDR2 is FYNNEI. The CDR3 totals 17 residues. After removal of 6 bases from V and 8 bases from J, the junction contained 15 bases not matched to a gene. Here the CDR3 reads CASSGRLTSGRWDEQFF. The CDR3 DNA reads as TGTGCCAGCAGCGGGAGGTTAACTAGCGGGAGATGGGATGAGCAGTTCTTC. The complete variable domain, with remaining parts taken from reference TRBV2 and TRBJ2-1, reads EPEVTQTPSHQVTQMGQEVILRCVPISNHLYFYWYRQILGQKVEFLVSFYNNEISEKSEIFDDQFSVERPDGSNFTLKIRSTKLEDSAMYFCASSGRLTSGRWDEQFFGPGTRLTVL.

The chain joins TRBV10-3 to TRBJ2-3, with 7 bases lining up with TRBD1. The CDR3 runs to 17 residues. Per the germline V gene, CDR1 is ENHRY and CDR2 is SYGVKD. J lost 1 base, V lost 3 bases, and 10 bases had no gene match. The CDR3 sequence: CAISDLTRDSGTDTQYF. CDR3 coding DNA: TGTGCCATCAGTGATCTAACGAGGGACAGTGGCACAGATACGCAGTATTTT.

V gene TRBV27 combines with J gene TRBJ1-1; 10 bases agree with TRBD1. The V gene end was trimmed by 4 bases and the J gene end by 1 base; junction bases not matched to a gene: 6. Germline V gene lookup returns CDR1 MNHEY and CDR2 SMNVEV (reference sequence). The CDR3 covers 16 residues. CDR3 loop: CASSSQGQGKNTEAFF. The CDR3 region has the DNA TGTGCCAGCAGTTCACAGGGACAGGGGAAGAACACTGAAGCTTTCTTT.

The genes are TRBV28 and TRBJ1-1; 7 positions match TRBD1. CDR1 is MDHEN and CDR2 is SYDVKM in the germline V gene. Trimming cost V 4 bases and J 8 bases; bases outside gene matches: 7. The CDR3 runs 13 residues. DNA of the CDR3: TGTGCCAGCAGTTCCCGGGACAGCTTAGAAGCTTTCTTT. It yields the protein CASSSRDSLEAFF.

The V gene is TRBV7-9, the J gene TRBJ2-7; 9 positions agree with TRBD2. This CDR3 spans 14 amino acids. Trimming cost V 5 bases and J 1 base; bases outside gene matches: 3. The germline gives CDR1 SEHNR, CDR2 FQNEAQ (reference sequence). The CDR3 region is CASSPTSGSYEQYF. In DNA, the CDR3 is TGTGCCAGCAGCCCCACTAGCGGGTCCTACGAGCAGTACTTC.

CDR3 in amino acids: CASSLVRGYSNQPQHF. CDR3 nucleotides: TGTGCCAGCAGCTTAGTAAGGGGATATAGCAATCAGCCCCAGCATTTT. V and J are TRBV7-6 and TRBJ1-5, with a weak D call TRBD1 (5 bases). The CDR3 spans 16 residues. Trimming took 1 base from V and 0 from J, leaving 10 bases between them. The germline V gene encodes CDR1 SGHVS and CDR2 FNYEAQ.

CDR3 residues: CASSTRPRQGPGELFF. The CDR3 DNA reads as TGTGCCAGCAGCACCCGCCCCCGACAGGGGCCCGGGGAGCTGTTTTTT. The chain uses TRBV21-1 and TRBJ2-2; the D call TRBD1 from the table was never checked on the DNA. TRBV21-1 has pseudogene status. The CDR3 is 16 amino acids.

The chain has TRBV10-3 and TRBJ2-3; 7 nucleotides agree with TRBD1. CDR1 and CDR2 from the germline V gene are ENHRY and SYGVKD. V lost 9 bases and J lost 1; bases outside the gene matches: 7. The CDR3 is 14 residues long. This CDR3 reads CAMRRDSRTDTQYF. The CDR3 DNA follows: TGTGCCATGAGAAGGGACAGCCGCACAGATACGCAGTATTTT.

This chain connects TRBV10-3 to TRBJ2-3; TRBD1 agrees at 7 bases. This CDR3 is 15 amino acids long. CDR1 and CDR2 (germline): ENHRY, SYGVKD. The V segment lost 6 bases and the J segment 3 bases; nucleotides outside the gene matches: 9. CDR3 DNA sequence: TGTGCCATCAGCCTTACAGGGGATGGGACAGATACGCAGTATTTT. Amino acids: CAISLTGDGTDTQYF.